This passage covers 14 T cell receptor beta chains from one sample sequenced in a study of CD8 T cells in ankylosing spondylitis. TCRdb reanalysed the 5' RACE reads using MiXCR and keeps one entry per CDR3 protein. The sample lists roughly 180,000 distinct CDR3 sequences; 10% to 15% were seen once. Sequencing was done on a sample of blood, either unsorted or a sorted T cell fraction (not recorded which). The receptor set was obtained from a male donor with ankylosing spondylitis or in good health (not recorded which).

This clonotype was picked up a small number of times. CDR3 DNA sequence: TGCAGTGGGAGGACTAGCGGGGAGTACGAGCAGTACTTC. Protein sequence: CSGRTSGEYEQYF. The gene calls are TRBV20-1 and TRBJ2-7; 12 bases line up with TRBD2. This CDR3 is 13 amino acids long. Looked up from germline, CDR1 is DFQATT and CDR2 is SNEGSKA (reference sequence). J gave up 4 bases and V 7 bases, and 5 bases lay outside the gene matches.

CDR3 bases: TGTGCCAGCAGCATACCCGGACAGCACAATGAGCAGTTCTTC. The encoded protein is CASSIPGQHNEQFF. The chain combines TRBV7-9 with TRBJ2-1, with D maybe TRBD1 (6 bases). CDR1 is SEHNR and CDR2 is FQNEAQ in the germline V gene (reference sequence). The CDR3 covers 14 residues. V lost 5 bases and J lost 5, with 13 bases in between.

The genes are TRBV19 and TRBJ2-1; 8 bases are a match to TRBD2. After removal of 7 bases from V and 7 bases from J, the junction contained 6 bases not matched to a gene. The CDR3 covers 13 residues. Germline-derived CDR1 and CDR2 are LNHDA and SQIVND (reference sequence). The CDR3 DNA sequence: TGTGCCAGTACACACGGGGGGGGGAATGAGCAGTTCTTC. Translating it yields CASTHGGGNEQFF.

This clonotype has more than one count but fewer than ten. The chain couples TRBV3-1 to TRBJ2-1; 8 bases are shared with TRBD2. CDR1 is LGHDT and CDR2 is YNNKEL in the germline V gene (reference sequence). V lost 0 bases and J lost 7; bases outside the gene matches: 11. This CDR3 spans 17 amino acids. CDR3 sequence reads: CASSQDRSTGGPNEQFF. The CDR3 coding sequence is TGTGCCAGCAGCCAAGATCGATCAACGGGGGGGCCAAATGAGCAGTTCTTC.

At least ten counts were recorded for this clonotype. This rearrangement joins TRBV12-3 or TRBV12-4 to TRBJ1-4; the match to TRBD1 covers 10 bases. The CDR3 has 15 amino acids. V lost 1 base and J lost 7; bases outside the gene matches: 3. CDR3 coding DNA: TGTGCCAGCAGTTTAGAGGGGACAGGGGTTGAAAAACTGTTTTTT. Translated: CASSLEGTGVEKLFF.

The chain links TRBV4-1 to TRBJ2-7; 12 nucleotides line up with TRBD1. The CDR3 is made up of 15 amino acids. V lost 4 bases, J lost 4 bases, and 5 bases stayed unmatched. Per the germline V gene, CDR1 is MGHRA and CDR2 is YSYEKL. CDR3 residues: CASSRGGQGAYEQYF. In DNA, the CDR3 is TGCGCCAGCAGCCGAGGGGGACAGGGGGCTTACGAGCAGTACTTC.

Only a few counts were recorded for this clonotype. The chain joins TRBV29-1 to TRBJ1-2; D not resolved. The CDR3 spans 11 residues. The V end lost 6 bases, the J end lost 6 bases, and 11 bases lay between the germline ends. The germline CDR1 and CDR2 sequences are SQVTM and ANQGSEA. The CDR3 DNA reads as TGCAGCGTGAGAACAATCGATGGCTACACCTTC. Amino acids: CSVRTIDGYTF.

This chain joins TRBV4-1 and TRBJ2-1, with D perhaps being TRBD1 or TRBD2 (5 bases each). The CDR3 length is 16 residues. V was clipped by 3 bases and J by 0 bases, with 12 bases between them. The V gene's germline CDR1 is MGHRA and CDR2 YSYEKL. CDR3 DNA sequence: TGCGCCAGCAGCCAGGGGACGTTAAGCTCCTACAATGAGCAGTTCTTC. Translating it yields CASSQGTLSSYNEQFF.

A few counts support this clonotype. The chain recombines TRBV12-3 or TRBV12-4 with TRBJ2-5; TRBD2 aligns across 9 bases. With 8 bases clipped from V and 5 bases from J, the junction kept 6 bases outside the gene matches. CDR3 length: 13 residues. The DNA of the CDR3 is TGTGCCAGCGGCGGGAGGGCCGGGGAGACCCAGTACTTC. Translating it yields CASGGRAGETQYF.

This clonotype was counted only a few times. The CDR3 is CAISEERTNEKLFF. CDR3 coding DNA: TGTGCCATCAGTGAGGAGCGAACTAATGAAAAACTGTTTTTT. This rearrangement joins TRBV10-3 to TRBJ1-4; D ambiguous. The CDR3 consists of 14 residues. Deletions cut 2 bases from V and 1 base from J, with 5 bases between. Germline lookup yields CDR1 ENHRY and CDR2 SYGVKD.

Only a few counts were recorded for this clonotype. The rearrangement links TRBV2 to TRBJ2-7, with D maybe TRBD2 (5 bases). V lost 3 bases, J lost 9 bases, and 12 bases lay in between. The V gene's germline CDR1 is SNHLY and CDR2 FYNNEI. The CDR3 consists of 12 residues. CDR3 amino acids: CASSEYDEGQYF. The CDR3 DNA reads as TGTGCCAGCAGTGAGTACGACGAGGGGCAGTACTTC.

This clonotype was recorded a few times. The V and J genes are TRBV6-1 and TRBJ2-7; D is unclear. The germline CDR1 and CDR2 sequences are MNHNS and SASEGT. Trimming shortened V by 5 bases and J by 0 bases, and 17 bases separated the two germline ends. This CDR3 has 16 residues. The CDR3 DNA sequence: TGTGCCAGCAGTCCTCACCTAGGTTCCGGCTCCTACGAGCAGTACTTC. The encoded protein is CASSPHLGSGSYEQYF.

As to this clonotype: The junction differs from germline at one of its ends, possibly a read error. The chain has TRBV4-1 and TRBJ2-3; perhaps TRBD1 as D (6 bases). The CDR3 has 13 residues. Germline CDR1 reads MGHRA; CDR2 reads YSYEKL. This CDR3 reads CASSQRQWGHEDF. CDR3 DNA sequence: TGCGCCAGCAGCCAACGACAGTGGGGGCACGAGGATTTT.

This clonotype has a handful of counts. The chain recombines TRBV7-9 with TRBJ2-5, with D unclear. This CDR3 spans 15 amino acids. The V gene lost 5 bases and the J gene lost 1 base, with 14 bases spanning the gap. The germline V gene encodes CDR1 SEHNR and CDR2 FQNEAQ (reference sequence). CDR3 in amino acids: CASSLNQYVQETQYF. CDR3 in DNA: TGTGCCAGCAGCCTAAACCAATACGTCCAAGAGACCCAGTACTTC.